The 14 T cell receptor beta chains below come from one sample, sequenced in a study of Ad26.COV2.S vaccination and SARS-CoV-2 variants. Data came from immunoSEQ multiplex PCR; TCRdb stores just in-frame clones and leaves some out. In the table there are around 170,000 clones, roughly 85% of which are singletons. This specimen was peripheral blood, taken after recovery from COVID-19. These TCRs come from a human donor who had recovered from COVID-19.

This clone was observed a few times. V gene TRBV29-1 combines with J gene TRBJ1-1; unclear D gene. CDR1 is SQVTM, CDR2 ANQGSEA, per germline. CDR3 length equals 12 residues. The V end was cut by 4 bases, the J end by 2 bases, with 8 bases between. For the CDR3, the DNA is TGCAGCGTTGGATTAAGTAACACTGAAGCTTTCTTT. As protein: CSVGLSNTEAFF.

This clone was seen a handful of times. This sequence joins TRBV6-5 and TRBJ1-1, with TRBD1 matching 7 bases. The germline gives CDR1 MNHEY, CDR2 SVGAGI. Trimming at V came to 4 bases and at J to 7 bases, leaving 6 bases not matched to a gene. This CDR3 spans 13 amino acids. Here the CDR3 DNA reads TGTGCCAGCAGTTCAAGGACAGGCCTTGAAGCTTTCTTT. Translated: CASSSRTGLEAFF.

V gene TRBV25-1 combines with J gene TRBJ2-1; 8 positions agree with TRBD2. The CDR3 is made up of 15 amino acids. V shed 3 bases and J 10 bases; nucleotides not matched to a gene: 11. From germline, CDR1 is MGHDK and CDR2 SYGVNS. The CDR3 here is CASSDLPGGRGEQFF. In nucleotides, the CDR3 is TGTGCCAGCAGTGATTTACCGGGAGGGAGAGGCGAGCAGTTCTTC.

The chain recombines TRBV7-9 with TRBJ1-6; 8 nucleotides match TRBD1. The CDR3 is 14 amino acids. The V gene's germline CDR1 is SEHNR and CDR2 FQNEAQ (reference sequence). Trimming at V came to 3 bases and at J to 6 bases, leaving 1 base not matched to a gene. The CDR3 protein is CASSFGQGNSPLHF. CDR3 DNA sequence: TGTGCCAGCAGCTTTGGACAGGGTAATTCACCCCTCCACTTT.

V and J are TRBV20-1 and TRBJ2-2, with D possibly being TRBD2 (5 bases). Germline CDR1 DFQATT, CDR2 SNEGSKA (reference sequence). V lost 6 bases to trimming and J lost 8 bases, with 10 bases between them. CDR3 length: 11 amino acids. CDR3 sequence reads: CSAEGSGELFF. The DNA of the CDR3 is TGCAGTGCCGAGGGTTCTGGGGAGCTGTTTTTT.

The rearrangement uses TRBV5-4 and TRBJ2-5, with 9 bases that match TRBD2. The V gene end was trimmed by 0 bases and the J gene end by 5 bases; junction bases not matched to a gene: 5. CDR3 length equals 15 residues. Germline loops: CDR1 SGHNT, CDR2 YYREEE (reference sequence). The CDR3, as DNA: TGTGCCAGCAGCTTGGGTGGGACTAGCAGGGAGACCCAGTACTTC. Amino acid sequence: CASSLGGTSRETQYF.

The V and J genes are TRBV5-1 and TRBJ1-2, with unresolved D. Germline CDR1 SGHRS, CDR2 YFSETQ. Trimming cost V 4 bases and J 5 bases, with 15 bases left between them. CDR3 length: 14 amino acids. The CDR3 loop is CASSDDLVPYGYTF. The CDR3 DNA sequence: TGCGCCAGCAGCGATGACCTAGTACCGTATGGCTACACCTTC.

This chain links TRBV2 with TRBJ1-5, with 9 nucleotides matching TRBD1. The CDR3 is 16 amino acids. Germline CDR1 reads SNHLY; CDR2 reads FYNNEI. J lost 0 bases, V lost 6 bases, and 6 bases had no gene match. The CDR3 reads CASRGGQGISNQPQHF. The CDR3 bases are TGTGCCAGCAGGGGGGGACAGGGCATTAGCAATCAGCCCCAGCATTTT.

Regarding this clone: The same CDR3 arises from other DNA sequences in this sample as well. The rearrangement joins TRBV12-3 or TRBV12-4 to TRBJ2-5; no firm D call. V lost 1 base to trimming and J lost 4 bases, with 1 base between them. CDR3 size: 11 residues. CDR3 sequence: CASSLGETQYF. The CDR3 bases are TGTGCCAGCAGTTTAGGAGAGACCCAGTACTTC.

V is TRBV5-6 and J is TRBJ2-7; TRBD1 is a possible D gene (6 bases). V lost 5 bases, J lost 3 bases, and 12 bases lay in between. Germline V lookup: CDR1 SGHDT, CDR2 YYEEEE. This CDR3 spans 13 amino acids. The CDR3 region is CASSPGVNYEQYF. CDR3 sequence (DNA): TGTGCCAGCAGTCCAGGGGTTAACTACGAGCAGTACTTC.

The V and J genes are TRBV28 and TRBJ2-7; D is unresolved. Germline CDR1 and CDR2: MDHEN and SYDVKM. There are 14 residues in the CDR3. V lost 8 bases to trimming and J lost 6 bases, with 20 bases between them. The CDR3 nucleotides are TGTGCCAGCCAAGTCTCGATTGAGCTCTCCGAGCAGTACTTC. It translates to CASQVSIELSEQYF.

The V gene is TRBV11-2, the J gene TRBJ2-7; D is unresolved. V dropped 5 bases and J dropped 5 bases, with 7 bases sitting between them. Germline CDR1 and CDR2: SGHAT and FQNNGV. The CDR3 contains 11 residues. CDR3 in DNA: TGTGCCAGCAGCCTATACCACGAGCAGTACTTC. Translated: CASSLYHEQYF.

V usage is TRBV6-5 and J usage is TRBJ1-6; no firm D call. CDR3 length equals 13 residues. Germline-derived CDR1 and CDR2 are MNHEY and SVGAGI. V was pared by 8 bases and J by 6 bases, with 11 bases between. The CDR3 spells CASWRGRNSPLHF. The CDR3 region has the DNA TGTGCCAGCTGGCGAGGGCGTAATTCACCCCTCCACTTT.

This rearrangement joins TRBV5-1 to TRBJ2-1; 8 positions agree with TRBD1. CDR3 length: 16 amino acids. CDR1 and CDR2 from the germline V gene are SGHRS and YFSETQ. After removal of 0 bases from V and 2 bases from J, the junction contained 4 bases not matched to a gene. CDR3 sequence: CASSLGTGTPYNEQFF. Written as DNA, the CDR3 is TGCGCCAGCAGCTTGGGGACAGGGACCCCCTACAATGAGCAGTTCTTC.